Below, one T cell receptor beta chain is given with its context. The record originates from a study of T cell changes during pregnancy in multiple sclerosis. V was cut by 2 bases and J by 4 bases, with 9 bases left in between. The CDR3 is made up of 14 amino acids. Germline V gene data show CDR1 as MNHEY and CDR2 as SMNVEV (reference sequence). TCRdb keeps only in-frame clones here, not all; method: immunoSEQ multiplex PCR. The sample records about 30,000 clones, about 92% being singletons. This sequence joins TRBV27 and TRBJ1-5; D ambiguous. The sequenced sample was CD4+ T cells from peripheral blood mononuclear cells, obtained after pregnancy. The TCR sequence derives from a female donor with multiple sclerosis, enrolled in a pregnancy study. The CDR3 loop is CASSLKSGNQPQHF. CDR3 coding DNA: TGTGCCAGCAGTTTAAAATCCGGTAATCAGCCCCAGCATTTT.